Below, 8 T cell receptor beta chains from the same sample are listed, as sequenced in a study of blood T cell repertoires in COVID-19. Assay: immunoSEQ multiplex PCR; the TCRdb copy retains only in-frame clones and omits some. This table has over 75,000 clones, roughly 78% appearing once. Sequencing was performed on peripheral blood. The receptors derive from a woman of 80 years or more with acute or convalescent COVID-19.

The V gene is TRBV5-1, the J gene TRBJ1-4; maybe TRBD1 (6 bases). Looked up from germline, CDR1 is SGHRS and CDR2 is YFSETQ. V lost 2 bases and J 7 bases, leaving 12 bases between the germline ends. The CDR3 contains 14 residues. This CDR3 is CASSFPGVGEKLFF. The CDR3 nucleotides read TGCGCCAGCAGCTTCCCAGGGGTTGGTGAAAAACTGTTTTTT.

The CDR3 is CASSPDSRGGAFF. The CDR3 DNA follows: TGTGCCAGCAGCCCGGACTCCCGAGGGGGAGCTTTCTTT. The chain links TRBV7-9 to TRBJ1-1; possibly TRBD1 for D (6 bases). Between the trimmed V and J ends, which lost 5 bases and 10 bases, there was a span of 17 bases. There are 13 residues in the CDR3. Germline-derived CDR1 and CDR2 are SEHNR and FQNEAQ (reference sequence).

The chain employs TRBV19 and TRBJ2-1, with 8 bases identical to TRBD2. V shed 5 bases and J 8 bases; nucleotides not matched to a gene: 17. CDR3 size: 17 residues. Germline CDR1 is LNHDA and CDR2 is SQIVND (reference sequence). CDR3 DNA sequence: TGTGCCAGTAGTCCCTACTTAACCCGGGGGGGCCGGGATGAGCAGTTCTTC. Its translation: CASSPYLTRGGRDEQFF.

The gene calls are TRBV3-1 (or the pseudogene TRBV3-2) and TRBJ2-2; a weak D match, TRBD1 (6 bases). The CDR3 contains 15 residues. The ends were cut back, 4 bases at V and 0 bases at J, with 9 bases in the middle. Germline values: CDR1 LGHDT, CDR2 YNNKEL (reference sequence). In DNA, the CDR3 is TGTGCCAGCAGCCCGTGGACAGCGAACACCGGGGAGCTGTTTTTT. Translation gives CASSPWTANTGELFF.

The chain is built from TRBV27 and TRBJ2-1, with TRBD2 identical over 9 bases. V dropped 0 bases and J dropped 9; count of bases not matched to a gene: 9. CDR1 MNHEY and CDR2 SMNVEV come from the germline V gene (reference sequence). This CDR3 is built from 16 residues. The CDR3 spells CASSLSPSGEGSEQFF. CDR3 coding DNA: TGTGCCAGCAGTTTATCACCTAGCGGGGAGGGTAGTGAGCAGTTCTTC.

In DNA, the CDR3 is TGCGCCAGCAGGGACAGGGCCTTCCTCTCTGGAAACACCATATATTTT. Encoded protein: CASRDRAFLSGNTIYF. The chain employs TRBV10-1 and TRBJ1-3; the match to TRBD1 covers 8 bases. CDR1 and CDR2 (germline): WNHNN, SYGVQD (reference sequence). The CDR3 spans 16 residues. The V and J ends lost 6 bases and 0 bases, in that order; junction bases with no gene match: 7.

This sequence joins TRBV6-1 and TRBJ1-3; 7 bases match TRBD1. V shed 3 bases, J shed 7 bases, and the junction held 6 bases outside the gene matches. The CDR3 consists of 14 residues. Germline CDR1 and CDR2: MNHNS and SASEGT. DNA of the CDR3: TGTGCCAGCAGTGACCAGGGGGGCCGGAACACCATATATTTT. It translates to CASSDQGGRNTIYF.

This chain links TRBV23-1 with TRBJ1-5; D unclear. TRBV23-1 is filed as an ORF, its function uncertain. This CDR3 has 13 residues. Trimming shortened V by 2 bases and J by 5 bases, and 7 bases separated the two germline ends. The CDR3 DNA reads TGCGCCAGCAGTCAACTACGAGATCAGCCCCAGCATTTT. Amino acid sequence: CASSQLRDQPQHF.